Below are 19 T cell receptor beta chains sequenced from a single sample in a study of T-cell reconstitution after alpha-beta-depleted transplantation in children listed by TCRdb under 2016. The library was generated by PCR. This sample was sequenced with an Illumina HiSeq 2500. TCR libraries were prepared with molecular barcoding, using unique molecular identifiers to normalize TCRbeta repertoire quantification. The raw public reads went through TCRdb reprocessing: fastp at Q25, MiXCR clone calling, in-frame beta chains kept. For every CDR3 protein sequence, its rows merge into one entry that carries the most common genes and DNA. This sample is represented by hundreds of thousands of distinct CDR3 sequences; 8.4% of them were singletons. 35% of the sample goes to the ten largest clones. The treatment or condition tag for this specimen amounts to: allogeneic hematopoietic cell transplantation with graft depleted of TCRalphabeta T cells and CD19 B cells.

Sample: PBMCs, mostly from graft donor cells, taken 360 days after TCRalphabeta/CD19-depleted stem cell transplant. These receptors originate from a male patient aged 2 to 10 who had a stem cell transplant for acute myeloid leukemia, so the T cells may come from the graft donor.

This chain uses TRBV18 with TRBJ1-1; D not certain. The length of the CDR3 is 13 residues. CDR1 is KGHSH, CDR2 LQKENI, per germline. V shed 5 bases and J shed 2 bases, with 9 bases lying between them. CDR3 DNA sequence: TGTGCCAGCTCAGTCGGGATAAACACTGAAGCTTTCTTT. Translation gives CASSVGINTEAFF.

This chain uses TRBV5-5 with TRBJ1-4, with D maybe TRBD1 (5 bases). V lost 4 bases, J lost 12 bases, and 19 bases lay in between. This CDR3 spans 14 amino acids. Germline V lookup: CDR1 SGHKS, CDR2 YYEKEE (reference sequence). The CDR3, as DNA: TGTGCCAGCAGCCCCCATACCAAAATGGGGGAACTGTTTTTT. It yields the protein CASSPHTKMGELFF.

This clonotype was seen a few times. The rearrangement uses TRBV7-2 and TRBJ1-5; D not certain. In germline, CDR1 is SGHTA, CDR2 FQGNSA. This CDR3 spans 14 amino acids. With 3 bases removed from V and 5 bases from J, the gap between germline ends came to 11 bases. CDR3 sequence reads: CASSFTASDQPQHF. The CDR3 DNA reads TGTGCCAGCAGCTTCACAGCCTCAGATCAGCCCCAGCATTTT.

The CDR3: CASSSLRQGAGETQYF. DNA of the CDR3: TGTGCCAGCAGTAGCCTTCGACAGGGGGCAGGGGAGACCCAGTACTTC. The chain employs TRBV25-1 and TRBJ2-5; 10 positions agree with TRBD1. The germline gives CDR1 MGHDK, CDR2 SYGVNS. Losses at the gene ends were 5 bases for V and 5 bases for J; bases not matched to a gene: 11. This CDR3 is built from 16 residues.

This clonotype occurred a few times. This chain links TRBV12-3 or TRBV12-4 with TRBJ2-6, with 11 bases that match TRBD1. The ends lost 0 bases at V and 3 bases at J; junction bases unmatched: 10. The CDR3 is 20 amino acids. The CDR3 loop is CASSLALIGTGGYGANVLTF. DNA of the CDR3: TGTGCCAGCAGTTTAGCGCTAATAGGGACAGGGGGTTATGGGGCCAACGTCCTGACTTTC.

The chain employs TRBV4-2 and TRBJ2-7; tentative D call: TRBD1 (5 bases). Germline values: CDR1 LGHNA, CDR2 YNFKEQ. The germline V and J ends were trimmed by 0 bases and 6 bases, with 15 bases remaining between them. The CDR3 length is 15 residues. The CDR3, as DNA: TGTGCCAGCAGCCAAGAAAGCAGGGTCCCTCTCGAGCAGTACTTC. Its translation is CASSQESRVPLEQYF.

This clonotype has more than one count but fewer than ten. V is TRBV5-1 and J is TRBJ2-1, with D maybe TRBD2 (6 bases). CDR1 SGHRS and CDR2 YFSETQ come from the germline V gene. Trimming left V 3 bases short and J 6 bases short, with 10 bases between. The CDR3 extends over 13 amino acids. The CDR3 protein is CASSSTSTNEQFF. The CDR3 DNA sequence: TGCGCCAGCAGCTCGACTAGTACCAATGAGCAGTTCTTC.

This clonotype has only a few counts. The genes are TRBV12-3 or TRBV12-4 and TRBJ2-3; D gene unclear. Trimming removed 7 bases at V and 0 bases at J, with 11 bases between. This CDR3 has 14 residues. CDR3 loop: CASTLQGSTDTQYF. In DNA form, the CDR3 reads TGTGCCAGCACCCTACAAGGGAGCACAGATACGCAGTATTTT.

In this sample, this clonotype turned up a few times. The chain employs TRBV12-3 or TRBV12-4 and TRBJ2-2, with TRBD1 matching over 9 bases. V lost 2 bases to trimming and J lost 6 bases; unmatched junction nucleotides: 7. CDR3 length equals 16 residues. CDR3 DNA: TGTGCCAGCAGTTTACCCGGGACAGGGAGGTCCGGGGAGCTGTTTTTT. This sequence encodes CASSLPGTGRSGELFF.

The V call is TRBV5-1, the J call TRBJ2-1; 12 bases line up with TRBD2. Germline trimming cut 4 bases from V and 8 bases from J; bases unmatched to any gene: 16. CDR1 and CDR2 (germline): SGHRS, YFSETQ. The CDR3 extends over 18 amino acids. The chain's CDR3 is CASSPGLAGSDLRDEQFF. Written as DNA, the CDR3 is TGCGCCAGCAGCCCCGGACTAGCGGGAAGCGATCTACGGGATGAGCAGTTCTTC.

This clonotype was seen repeatedly, ten times or more. V usage is TRBV12-3 or TRBV12-4 and J usage is TRBJ1-5; TRBD1 might be the D (5 bases). Deletions cut 8 bases from V and 8 bases from J, with 13 bases between. CDR3 length: 12 residues. CDR3 bases: TGTGCCAGCTCCCAGGGCTTTGAGCCCCAGCATTTT. Its protein is CASSQGFEPQHF.

The chain couples TRBV7-8 to TRBJ2-5; perhaps TRBD2 as D (5 bases). The V gene's germline CDR1 is SGHVS and CDR2 FQNEAQ. The CDR3 is 16 amino acids. V was cut by 5 bases and J by 0 bases, with 16 bases left in between. The CDR3 bases are TGTGCCAGCAGCGTAAGATCTACTAGATACCAAGAGACCCAGTACTTC. Protein sequence: CASSVRSTRYQETQYF.

This clonotype was observed many times. The rearrangement links TRBV3-1 to TRBJ2-1; 8 nucleotides align to TRBD2. The V gene end was trimmed by 2 bases and the J gene end by 0 bases; junction bases not matched to a gene: 9. Germline V gene data show CDR1 as LGHDT and CDR2 as YNNKEL (reference sequence). This CDR3 has 18 amino acids. The CDR3 region has the DNA TGTGCCAGCAGCCAACCCCGGCGGGGGGCCAGCTCCTACAATGAGCAGTTCTTC. It is translated as CASSQPRRGASSYNEQFF.

The table lists this clonotype with a few counts. V gene TRBV7-9 combines with J gene TRBJ2-5; D may be TRBD2 (5 bases). The CDR3 totals 15 residues. Between the trimmed V and J ends, which lost 7 bases and 1 base, there was a span of 16 bases. The germline CDR1 and CDR2 sequences are SEHNR and FQNEAQ (reference sequence). The CDR3 spells CASKPLERSQETQYF. For the CDR3, the DNA is TGTGCCAGCAAGCCTCTCGAGCGGTCCCAAGAGACCCAGTACTTC.

The genes are TRBV7-9 and TRBJ1-4, with TRBD1 matching over 7 bases. In germline, CDR1 is SEHNR, CDR2 FQNEAQ (reference sequence). The V segment lost 5 bases and the J segment 8 bases; nucleotides outside the gene matches: 11. This CDR3 is 15 amino acids long. The CDR3 sequence: CASSLDTGVKEKLFF. The CDR3 DNA reads as TGTGCCAGCAGCCTAGACACAGGGGTGAAAGAAAAACTGTTTTTT.

This clonotype showed up just once. The rearrangement uses TRBV6-2 or TRBV6-3 and TRBJ2-5, with TRBD2 as a possible D gene (6 bases). V dropped 6 bases and J dropped 5 bases, with 13 bases sitting between them. Germline V gene sequence: CDR1 MNHEY, CDR2 SVGEGT. The CDR3 is 13 residues long. The CDR3 DNA reads as TGTGCCAGCAGGGAGACTAGTGGGGAGACCCAGTACTTC. This encodes CASRETSGETQYF.

This rearrangement joins TRBV5-1 to TRBJ2-3; 9 bases agree with TRBD1. V dropped 3 bases and J dropped 0; count of bases not matched to a gene: 5. Germline CDR1 SGHRS, CDR2 YFSETQ. The CDR3 sequence is 16 residues long. The CDR3 loop is CASSSTGTGSTDTQYF. CDR3 nucleotides: TGCGCCAGCAGCTCCACCGGGACAGGGAGCACAGATACGCAGTATTTT.

This clonotype has only a few counts. The genes are TRBV10-3 and TRBJ1-5, with 7 bases matching TRBD1. Germline CDR1 is ENHRY and CDR2 is SYGVKD. J lost 5 bases, V lost 3 bases, and 4 bases had no gene match. There are 14 residues in the CDR3. The CDR3 DNA reads TGTGCCATCAGTGACAGGGGGGCCGATCAGCCCCAGCATTTT. Translating gives CAISDRGADQPQHF.

In its sample, this clonotype was seen a few times. The chain joins TRBV29-1 to TRBJ2-7, with unresolved D. CDR1 SQVTM and CDR2 ANQGSEA come from the germline V gene. CDR3 length equals 10 residues. V was shortened by 4 bases and J by 7 bases, with 8 bases between the two germline ends. In DNA form, the CDR3 reads TGCAGCGTTGGACAACAGGAGCAGTACTTC. Translating gives CSVGQQEQYF.